These 6 T cell receptor beta chains came from one sample sequenced in a study of blood T cell repertoires in COVID-19. TCRdb's copy holds only in-frame clones and misses some; the assay was immunoSEQ multiplex PCR. This repertoire shows a few hundred thousand clones, around 87% found once; its top ten account for 2.5% to 3.5%. Sequencing input: peripheral blood. Receptors were obtained from a human donor in a cohort sampled during active COVID-19.

V usage is TRBV9 and J usage is TRBJ2-1; TRBD2 aligns across 9 bases. V gave up 0 bases and J gave up 6 bases; unmatched junction bases: 4. The CDR3 loop spans 15 amino acids. CDR1 and CDR2 (germline): SGDLS, YYNGEE. CDR3: CASSVVSGGPNEQFF. The DNA of the CDR3 is TGTGCCAGCAGCGTAGTTAGCGGGGGACCCAATGAGCAGTTCTTC.

The V and J genes are TRBV19 and TRBJ1-5, with a weak D call TRBD1 (5 bases). CDR3 length: 14 residues. V lost 7 bases, J lost 1 base, and 11 bases lay in between. Per germline, CDR1 LNHDA and CDR2 SQIVND (reference sequence). CDR3 amino acids: CASNGHLSNQPQHF. CDR3 DNA: TGTGCCAGTAATGGACACCTGAGCAATCAGCCCCAGCATTTT.

This clone was counted a single time. The rearrangement joins TRBV7-9 to TRBJ1-5, with a possible D match to TRBD1 (6 bases). This CDR3 is 14 amino acids long. Trimming cost V 8 bases and J 4 bases, with 15 bases left between them. Germline V gene lookup returns CDR1 SEHNR and CDR2 FQNEAQ (reference sequence). The CDR3 DNA reads TGTGCCAGCGGGGCAGGGGCATCAAATCAGCCCCAGCATTTT. It specifies CASGAGASNQPQHF.

This rearrangement joins TRBV5-1 to TRBJ1-4, with D perhaps TRBD1 (5 bases). Germline V gene sequence: CDR1 SGHRS, CDR2 YFSETQ. Trimming pared 0 bases from V and 8 bases from J, leaving 17 bases between. This CDR3 region has 16 residues. The CDR3 DNA is TGCGCCAGCAGCTTGGAAGCAGGGATGGAACGGGAAAAACTGTTTTTT. It codes for CASSLEAGMEREKLFF.

The gene calls are TRBV11-3 and TRBJ2-2; the D gene is possibly TRBD1 (5 bases). Between the trimmed V and J ends, which lost 5 bases and 4 bases, there was a span of 14 bases. Germline CDR1 is SGHNT and CDR2 is YENEEA. There are 15 residues in the CDR3. CDR3 region: CASSRRRGVTGELFF. For the CDR3, the DNA is TGTGCCAGCAGCCGTCGTAGGGGCGTCACCGGGGAGCTGTTTTTT. The variable domain in full, completed from reference TRBV11-3 and TRBJ2-2, reads EAGVVQSPRYKIIEKKQPVAFWCNPISGHNTLYWYLQNLGQGPELLIRYENEEAVDDSQLPKDRFSAERLKGVDSTLKIQPAELGDSAVYLCASSRRRGVTGELFFGEGSRLTVL.

The table lists this clone with many counts. The chain joins TRBV4-2 to TRBJ2-1; 8 bases are a match to TRBD2. Germline V lookup: CDR1 LGHNA, CDR2 YNFKEQ. The CDR3 covers 16 residues. V was clipped by 0 bases and J by 5 bases; unmatched bases: 6. The CDR3, as DNA: TGTGCCAGCAGCCAAGATGAGGCGGGAGGTCACAATGAGCAGTTCTTC. Translation gives CASSQDEAGGHNEQFF.